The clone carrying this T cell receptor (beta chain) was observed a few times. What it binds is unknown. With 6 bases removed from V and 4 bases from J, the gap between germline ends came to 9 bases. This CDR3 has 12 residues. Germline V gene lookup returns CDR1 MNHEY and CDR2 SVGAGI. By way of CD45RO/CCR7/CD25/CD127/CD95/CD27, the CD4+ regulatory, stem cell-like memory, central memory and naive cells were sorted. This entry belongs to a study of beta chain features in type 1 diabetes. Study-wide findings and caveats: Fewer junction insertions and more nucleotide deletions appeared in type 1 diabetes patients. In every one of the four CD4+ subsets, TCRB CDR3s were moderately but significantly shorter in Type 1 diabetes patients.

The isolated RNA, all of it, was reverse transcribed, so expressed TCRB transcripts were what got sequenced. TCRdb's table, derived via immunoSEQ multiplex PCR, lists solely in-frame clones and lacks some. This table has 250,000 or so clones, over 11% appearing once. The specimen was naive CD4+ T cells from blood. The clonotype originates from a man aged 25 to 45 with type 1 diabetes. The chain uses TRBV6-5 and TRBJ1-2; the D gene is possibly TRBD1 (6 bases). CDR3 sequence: CASSGQFYGYTF. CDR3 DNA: TGTGCCAGCAGCGGACAGTTCTATGGCTACACCTTC.